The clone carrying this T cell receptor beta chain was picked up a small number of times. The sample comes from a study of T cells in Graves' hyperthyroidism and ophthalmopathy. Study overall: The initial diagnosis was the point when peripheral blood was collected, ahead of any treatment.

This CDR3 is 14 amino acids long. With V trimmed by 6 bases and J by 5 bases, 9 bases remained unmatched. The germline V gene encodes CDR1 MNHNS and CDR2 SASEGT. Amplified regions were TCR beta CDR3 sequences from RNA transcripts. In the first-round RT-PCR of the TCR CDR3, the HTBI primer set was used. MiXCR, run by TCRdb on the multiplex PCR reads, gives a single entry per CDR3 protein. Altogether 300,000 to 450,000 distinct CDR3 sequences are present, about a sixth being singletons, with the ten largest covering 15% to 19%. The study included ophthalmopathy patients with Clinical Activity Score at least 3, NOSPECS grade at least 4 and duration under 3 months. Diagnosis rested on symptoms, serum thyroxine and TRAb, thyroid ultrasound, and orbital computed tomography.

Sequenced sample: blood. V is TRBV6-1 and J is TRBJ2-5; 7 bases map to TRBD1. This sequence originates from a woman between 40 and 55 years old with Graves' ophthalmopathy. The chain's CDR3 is CASRETGTGETQYF. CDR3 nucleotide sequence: TGTGCCAGCAGGGAGACAGGGACGGGGGAGACCCAGTACTTC.